The clone carrying this T cell receptor (beta chain) has just one count. Sequenced by immunoSEQ multiplex PCR; TCRdb stores in-frame clones only, minus some. The profile shows some 40,000 clones, approximately 80% of them singletons. The data stem from a study of blood T cell repertoires in COVID-19. Study in general: T cells, B-cell-depleted T cells, or PBMCs supplied cDNA or gDNA.

This CDR3 spans 14 amino acids. The V gene end was trimmed by 0 bases and the J gene end by 5 bases; junction bases not matched to a gene: 2. Germline CDR1 is SGDLS and CDR2 is YYNGEE. V and J are TRBV9 and TRBJ2-5; 9 bases map to TRBD2. Material for sequencing was peripheral blood. This TCR came from a human donor in a cohort sampled during active or convalescent COVID-19. The donor label of this sample is uncertain. CDR3 sequence (DNA): TGTGCCAGCAGCGTAGGACTAGCGGAGGAGACCCAGTACTTC. This translates into CASSVGLAEETQYF.